A single sample gave rise to the 15 T cell receptor beta chains below, sequenced in a study of blood T cells in healthy people across ages. For the second PCR, which ran for roughly 7 to 11 cycles, a sample-barcoded 5' primer and a J-beta primer mix were used. TCRdb re-called the 5' RACE reads through MiXCR, storing one row per CDR3 protein. The sample shows around 900,000 distinct CDR3 sequences, just over 50% of them seen only once. Input material: blood. These TCRs come from a woman in her sixties or seventies in good health.

The chain couples TRBV12-3 or TRBV12-4 to TRBJ2-7; 14 bases are a match to TRBD2. The junction had 9 bases not matched to a gene; V was cut back by 6 bases and J by 2 bases. The CDR3 has 17 residues. The CDR3 spells CASSDGTSGSPTYEQYF. CDR3 in DNA: TGTGCCAGCAGCGACGGGACTAGCGGGAGCCCGACCTACGAGCAGTACTTC.

The CDR3 bases are TGTGCCAGCAGACCGGGACAGGGGGCGCTTAATGAAAAACTGTTTTTT. The encoded protein is CASRPGQGALNEKLFF. The chain uses TRBV6-6 and TRBJ1-4; 12 bases map to TRBD1. Per germline, CDR1 MNHNY and CDR2 SVGAGI (reference sequence). The CDR3 runs 16 residues. V dropped 6 bases and J dropped 4; count of bases not matched to a gene: 6.

V gene TRBV27 combines with J gene TRBJ2-1; D may be TRBD1 (5 bases). The CDR3 is 19 residues long. The ends were cut back, 0 bases at V and 0 bases at J, with 18 bases in the middle. The germline CDR1 and CDR2 sequences are MNHEY and SMNVEV (reference sequence). CDR3 nucleotide sequence: TGTGCCAGCAGTTTATCCCGTCCCTCAGGGAAATTCTCCTACAATGAGCAGTTCTTC. Residues: CASSLSRPSGKFSYNEQFF.

The DNA of the CDR3 is TGTGCCAGCAGCTTAACAGGGGCCGCGCACACTGAAGCTTTCTTT. Protein product: CASSLTGAAHTEAFF. V gene TRBV7-3 combines with J gene TRBJ1-1, with D possibly being TRBD1 (5 bases). Germline V gene sequence: CDR1 SGHTA, CDR2 FQGTGA. The V gene lost 0 bases and the J gene lost 3 bases, with 11 bases spanning the gap. The CDR3 spans 15 residues.

The V call is TRBV20-1, the J call TRBJ2-4; D may be TRBD1 or TRBD2 (5 bases each). The better agreement between TRBJ2-7 and the DNA end casts doubt on the J call. CDR3 length equals 15 residues. The V gene's germline CDR1 is DFQATT and CDR2 SNEGSKA (reference sequence). The CDR3 DNA follows: TGCAGTGCTAGAGGGGGGTCTCTAGGGCTCTACGAGCAGTACTTC. Protein product: CSARGGSLGLYEQYF.

The rearrangement uses TRBV3-1 and TRBJ2-7, with no clear D. This CDR3 comprises 15 residues. From germline, CDR1 is LGHDT and CDR2 YNNKEL (reference sequence). The V gene lost 1 base and the J gene lost 3 bases, with 13 bases spanning the gap. The CDR3 DNA sequence: TGTGCCAGCAGCCAAGCGCCGGCGGCCAACTACGAGCAGTACTTC. Encoded protein: CASSQAPAANYEQYF.

This clonotype was observed a few times. CDR3 in DNA: TGTGCCAGCAGCTTCCCCGGGACTAGCGAGCAGTACTTC. This encodes CASSFPGTSEQYF. V gene TRBV7-9 combines with J gene TRBJ2-7, with TRBD2 matching over 8 bases. This CDR3 comprises 13 residues. Per the germline V gene, CDR1 is SEHNR and CDR2 is FQNEAQ (reference sequence). Germline trimming cut 3 bases from V and 6 bases from J; bases unmatched to any gene: 4.

The chain carries TRBV28 and TRBJ2-7, with TRBD2 matching 16 bases. This CDR3 is 19 amino acids long. Germline CDR1 MDHEN, CDR2 SYDVKM. Germline trimming cut 5 bases from V and 4 bases from J; bases unmatched to any gene: 14. CDR3 region: CASSTRTGTSGRAMYEQYF. In DNA form, the CDR3 reads TGTGCCAGCAGTACCCGGACCGGGACTAGCGGGAGGGCCATGTACGAGCAGTACTTC.

The chain recombines TRBV29-1 with TRBJ2-7; 13 bases map to TRBD2. The germline CDR1 and CDR2 sequences are SQVTM and ANQGSEA. Trimming removed 7 bases from V and 0 bases from J; junction bases left unmatched: 9. The CDR3 sequence is 16 residues long. CDR3 sequence (DNA): TGCAGCGCGTGGACTAGCGGGAGTTCCCTCTCCTACGAGCAGTACTTC. It encodes CSAWTSGSSLSYEQYF.

This clonotype was counted a few times. The chain is built from TRBV4-3 and TRBJ2-3, with a weak D call TRBD2 (5 bases). From germline, CDR1 is LGHNA and CDR2 YSLEER. CDR3 length equals 15 residues. The ends were cut back, 1 base at V and 4 bases at J, with 12 bases in the middle. The CDR3 DNA reads TGCGCCAGCAGCCAAGCCGGGGTTGGGGCAGATACGCAGTATTTT. Protein sequence: CASSQAGVGADTQYF.

This clonotype was counted between two and nine times. The chain combines TRBV10-3 with TRBJ1-1; D remains ambiguous. The germline V gene has CDR1 ENHRY and CDR2 SYGVKD. With 4 bases removed from V and 1 base from J, the gap between germline ends came to 4 bases. The CDR3 runs 12 residues. CDR3 DNA: TGTGCCATCAGTGTGGCGAACACTGAAGCTTTCTTT. Protein: CAISVANTEAFF.

This chain links TRBV28 with TRBJ2-5; 9 bases agree with TRBD2. Germline lookup yields CDR1 MDHEN and CDR2 SYDVKM. The V gene end was trimmed by 3 bases and the J gene end by 1 base; junction bases not matched to a gene: 6. The CDR3 contains 16 residues. The CDR3 protein is CASSFGRAGGQETQYF. The CDR3 bases are TGTGCCAGCAGTTTTGGGCGAGCGGGAGGCCAAGAGACCCAGTACTTC.

The chain combines TRBV29-1 with TRBJ2-3, with a possible D match to TRBD1 (5 bases). V lost 4 bases to trimming and J lost 0 bases, with 11 bases between them. The CDR3 consists of 14 residues. CDR1 SQVTM and CDR2 ANQGSEA come from the germline V gene. The CDR3 sequence is CSVGGHRSTDTQYF. The CDR3 DNA reads TGCAGCGTTGGTGGACACCGTAGCACAGATACGCAGTATTTT.

A few counts support this clonotype. The chain employs TRBV5-1 and TRBJ2-5; D unclear. The CDR3 length is 14 residues. Per germline, CDR1 SGHRS and CDR2 YFSETQ. Between the trimmed V and J ends, which lost 0 bases and 3 bases, there was a span of 9 bases. The CDR3 protein is CASSLGPVEETQYF. For the CDR3, the DNA is TGCGCCAGCAGCTTGGGACCCGTTGAAGAGACCCAGTACTTC.

The count of this clonotype is one. One junction end does not reproduce the germline sequence, and a read error may be involved. The chain joins TRBV28 to TRBJ2-5; TRBD2 aligns across 14 bases. The CDR3 has 18 residues. Germline-derived CDR1 and CDR2 are MDHEN and SYDVKM. The CDR3 region is CTSSLGNRLAGGRETQYF. The CDR3 DNA sequence: TGTACCAGCAGTTTAGGCAACCGACTAGCGGGAGGGCGAGAGACCCAGTACTTC.